These 6 T cell receptor beta chains were sequenced from one sample in a study of T cell repertoires in cytomegalovirus infection. From the reads, TCRdb called clonotypes with MiXCR, one entry per CDR3 protein. The sample carries 680,000 or so distinct CDR3 sequences, 33% recorded once. These receptors are not linked to any known antigen. The sequencing here drew on cultured PBMCs, taken from culture after CMV antigen stimulation. These receptors were taken from a human donor in good health (CMV status not recorded). Some clones in this sample may be carry-over from other donors' samples.

The gene calls are TRBV2 and TRBJ2-3, with D hard to call. V gave up 5 bases and J gave up 7 bases, with 7 bases separating them. The length of the CDR3 is 11 residues. The germline gives CDR1 SNHLY, CDR2 FYNNEI. The CDR3 is CASSIPYTQYF. The CDR3 DNA sequence: TGTGCCAGCAGTATCCCTTATACGCAGTATTTT.

The table lists this clonotype with many counts. This chain joins TRBV7-2 and TRBJ2-1; 9 bases fit TRBD2. V lost 6 bases to trimming and J lost 10 bases; unmatched junction nucleotides: 16. This CDR3 spans 16 amino acids. Per the germline V gene, CDR1 is SGHTA and CDR2 is FQGNSA. CDR3 bases: TGTGCCAGCAGTTTGTCCGGGACTAGCCCCCCCCAGGAGCAGTTCTTC. Its protein product is CASSLSGTSPPQEQFF. Variable domain in full (rest from reference TRBV7-2 and TRBJ2-1): GAGVSQSPSNKVTEKGKDVELRCDPISGHTALYWYRQSLGQGLEFLIYFQGNSAPDKSGLPSDRFSAERTGGSVSTLTIQRTQQEDSAVYLCASSLSGTSPPQEQFFGPGTRLTVL.

The chain joins TRBV29-1 to TRBJ2-2; 8 nucleotides agree with TRBD1. The CDR3 extends over 14 amino acids. The germline V gene encodes CDR1 SQVTM and CDR2 ANQGSEA. The ends lost 6 bases at V and 4 bases at J; junction bases unmatched: 7. The CDR3 here is CSVGQGLGTGELFF. CDR3 bases: TGCAGCGTCGGACAGGGTCTGGGCACCGGGGAGCTGTTTTTT.

This clonotype was detected a few times. J is TRBJ1-5 and V is TRBV7-6; D is unclear. This CDR3 is 10 amino acids long. CDR1 is SGHVS and CDR2 is FNYEAQ in the germline V gene. CDR3 protein: CAAGDQPQHF. The CDR3 DNA is TGTGCAGCCGGTGATCAGCCCCAGCATTTT.

This clonotype was observed a few times. This chain uses TRBV12-3 or TRBV12-4 with TRBJ2-2, with 8 bases lining up with TRBD1. V lost 1 base and J lost 7; bases outside the gene matches: 5. CDR3 length: 15 amino acids. The CDR3 region has the DNA TGTGCCAGCAGTTTAGGGCAGGGGGCGCACGGGGAGCTGTTTTTT. Encoded protein: CASSLGQGAHGELFF.

This chain links TRBV5-1 with TRBJ1-1, with D tentatively TRBD1 (6 bases). Germline CDR1 SGHRS, CDR2 YFSETQ. V was cut by 6 bases and J by 0 bases, with 15 bases left in between. The CDR3 runs 15 residues. This chain's CDR3 is CASTQQGPMNTEAFF. DNA for the CDR3: TGCGCCAGCACCCAACAGGGTCCAATGAACACTGAAGCTTTCTTT.